The next 26 T cell receptor beta chains were all read from a single sample in a study of regulatory T cells in long-lasting Graves disease. Time point defined: newly diagnosed GD, antithyroid drugs for less than 3 months. TCR sequences were obtained from RNA taken from PBMCs. Library construction for TCR beta used iRepertoire HTBI primers and Arm-PCR of CDR3 regions. TCRdb analysed the multiplex PCR reads with MiXCR anew, one entry per CDR3 protein. The data contain roughly 510,000 distinct CDR3 sequences, 16% of them singletons. Another study also made use of these data, one on T cells in Graves' hyperthyroidism and ophthalmopathy.

The sample in question was peripheral blood mononuclear cells (PBMCs), obtained at new diagnosis, from a patient treated with antithyroid drugs. These receptors were taken from a man younger than 35 with Graves disease.

The CDR3 DNA sequence: TGCAGTGCTTTATCAGCGGGAGGGCCCCACACAGATACGCAGTATTTT. This sequence encodes CSALSAGGPHTDTQYF. The chain links TRBV20-1 to TRBJ2-3; 10 bases line up with TRBD2. The CDR3 extends over 16 amino acids. With V trimmed by 5 bases and J by 2 bases, 10 bases remained unmatched. Per the germline V gene, CDR1 is DFQATT and CDR2 is SNEGSKA (reference sequence).

This clonotype was recorded at least ten times. This sequence joins TRBV7-2 and TRBJ2-7; 9 bases are shared with TRBD2. The CDR3 covers 15 residues. From germline, CDR1 is SGHTA and CDR2 FQGNSA. Trimming removed 5 bases from V and 5 bases from J; junction bases left unmatched: 10. The CDR3 nucleotides are TGTGCCAGCAGCCTCCGTAGCGGGAGTATTCACGAGCAGTACTTC. Protein: CASSLRSGSIHEQYF.

J is TRBJ2-5 and V is TRBV29-1, with TRBD1 matching 10 bases. This CDR3 has 14 residues. The junction had 8 bases not matched to a gene; V was cut back by 6 bases and J by 4 bases. The germline V gene encodes CDR1 SQVTM and CDR2 ANQGSEA. This chain's CDR3 is CSVGTGAFPETQYF. The CDR3 DNA sequence: TGCAGCGTGGGGACAGGGGCATTTCCAGAGACCCAGTACTTC.

This chain uses TRBV10-2 with TRBJ2-7; perhaps TRBD2 as D (5 bases). This CDR3 is 13 amino acids long. Germline values: CDR1 WSHSY, CDR2 SAAADI. Trimming pared 2 bases from V and 3 bases from J, leaving 8 bases between. The chain's CDR3 is CASSETRNYEQYF. The CDR3 bases are TGCGCCAGCAGTGAGACTAGAAACTACGAGCAGTACTTC.

In this sample, this clonotype turned up a few times. This chain uses TRBV5-1 with TRBJ2-2; 8 bases align to TRBD2. Unmatched junction bases numbered 6, after V lost 3 bases and J lost 2 bases. The CDR3 runs 16 residues. CDR1 and CDR2 from the germline V gene are SGHRS and YFSETQ. The CDR3 sequence: CASSSRLAGNTGELFF. CDR3 in DNA: TGCGCCAGCAGCTCCCGGCTAGCGGGTAACACCGGGGAGCTGTTTTTT.

This clonotype was observed many times. The chain joins TRBV6-1 to TRBJ2-1, with 10 bases aligning to TRBD2. Per the germline V gene, CDR1 is MNHNS and CDR2 is SASEGT. Losses at the gene ends were 2 bases for V and 7 bases for J; bases not matched to a gene: 5. The CDR3 consists of 15 residues. This CDR3 is CASSETSGRGNEQFF. The CDR3 coding sequence is TGTGCCAGCAGTGAAACAAGCGGGAGGGGTAATGAGCAGTTCTTC.

Regarding this clonotype: It may be a read error: a sequence one base away is much more abundant. This chain connects TRBV28 to TRBJ2-7; TRBD1 matches at 12 bases. There are 16 residues in the CDR3. Germline V gene lookup returns CDR1 MDHEN and CDR2 SYDVKM. The CDR3 DNA reads as TGTGCCAGCAGTTTCCGGGACAGGGGGCCCTCCTACGAGCAGCACTTC. Its protein is CASSFRDRGPSYEQHF.

This clonotype was detected many times. As DNA, the CDR3 is TGTGCCAGCAGTATGGCCGGGGCTAGCGGGAGAAACACCGGGGAGCTGTTTTTT. Translating gives CASSMAGASGRNTGELFF. This chain links TRBV28 with TRBJ2-2; 10 bases line up with TRBD2. This CDR3 contains 18 residues. Losses at the gene ends were 5 bases for V and 2 bases for J; bases not matched to a gene: 11. The germline V gene encodes CDR1 MDHEN and CDR2 SYDVKM.

This clonotype was picked up a small number of times. The rearrangement uses TRBV19 and TRBJ1-2; 8 bases line up with TRBD1. V dropped 1 base and J dropped 2; count of bases not matched to a gene: 3. CDR3 length equals 15 residues. CDR1 and CDR2 (germline): LNHDA, SQIVND (reference sequence). The CDR3 sequence is CASSIGQGTNYGYTF. The CDR3 coding sequence is TGTGCCAGTAGTATAGGACAGGGGACGAACTATGGCTACACCTTC.

V is TRBV3-1 and J is TRBJ1-3; D unclear. Trimming took 2 bases from V and 3 from J, leaving 8 bases between them. The length of the CDR3 is 14 residues. CDR1 is LGHDT, CDR2 YNNKEL, per germline (reference sequence). CDR3 region: CASSQMRVGNTIYF. Written as DNA, the CDR3 is TGTGCCAGCAGCCAAATGCGGGTTGGAAACACCATATATTTT.

On this clonotype itself: One base away lies a much larger clone, so this may be a sequencing read error. The CDR3: CASSSSGTGPHEQFF. The CDR3 DNA reads as TGTGCCAGCAGTTCATCCGGGACAGGGCCCCACGAGCAGTTCTTC. This chain joins TRBV28 and TRBJ2-1; the match to TRBD1 covers 9 bases. V lost 4 bases and J lost 10; bases outside the gene matches: 11. Germline CDR1 and CDR2: MDHEN and SYDVKM. The CDR3 runs 15 residues.

This clonotype was observed at least ten times. J is TRBJ1-1 and V is TRBV3-1; D is perhaps TRBD1 (5 bases). V was pared by 1 base and J by 1 base, with 7 bases between. In germline, CDR1 is LGHDT, CDR2 YNNKEL (reference sequence). This CDR3 comprises 14 residues. CDR3 residues: CASSQVDRNTEAFF. DNA for the CDR3: TGTGCCAGCAGCCAAGTTGACAGGAACACTGAAGCTTTCTTT.

This clonotype was found many times. The chain has TRBV28 and TRBJ2-1; tentatively, D is TRBD2 (6 bases). The CDR3 runs 13 residues. CDR1 MDHEN and CDR2 SYDVKM come from the germline V gene. V lost 8 bases, J lost 6 bases, and 14 bases lay in between. The CDR3 is CASCRVGGNEQFF. CDR3 nucleotide sequence: TGTGCCAGCTGTCGGGTGGGGGGCAATGAGCAGTTCTTC.

This clonotype was found a few times. The chain uses TRBV27 and TRBJ1-4; D call uncertain. Trimming removed 5 bases at V and 8 bases at J, with 15 bases between. CDR1 is MNHEY and CDR2 is SMNVEV in the germline V gene (reference sequence). This CDR3 is 14 amino acids long. The CDR3 sequence is CASSVSDLGEKLFF. The DNA of the CDR3 is TGTGCCAGCAGTGTAAGCGATCTCGGGGAAAAACTGTTTTTT.

The sample holds a few counts of this clonotype. The V gene is TRBV7-8, the J gene TRBJ1-1, with 7 bases matching TRBD1. In germline, CDR1 is SGHVS, CDR2 FQNEAQ. The CDR3 runs 15 residues. Germline trimming cut 2 bases from V and 5 bases from J; bases unmatched to any gene: 8. The CDR3 sequence is CASSLTGQGGTEAFF. The DNA for the CDR3 is TGTGCCAGCAGCTTAACGGGCCAGGGGGGGACTGAAGCTTTCTTT.

This clonotype was observed at least ten times. V usage is TRBV20-1 and J usage is TRBJ2-5; D gene unclear. The CDR3 extends over 15 amino acids. Germline V gene lookup returns CDR1 DFQATT and CDR2 SNEGSKA (reference sequence). V was trimmed by 0 bases and J by 1 base, leaving 12 bases between them. As DNA, the CDR3 is TGCAGTGCTAGAGATCGTCGACTCGCCCAAGAGACCCAGTACTTC. The encoded protein is CSARDRRLAQETQYF.

This clonotype was detected ten times or more. The DNA of the CDR3 is TGTGCCAGCAGTTATAGACCCCACTCTGGGGCCAACGTCCTGACTTTC. This codes for CASSYRPHSGANVLTF. The rearrangement uses TRBV2 and TRBJ2-6; D not certain. With 5 bases removed from V and 0 bases from J, the gap between germline ends came to 11 bases. There are 16 residues in the CDR3. The germline V gene has CDR1 SNHLY and CDR2 FYNNEI.

J is TRBJ2-7 and V is TRBV29-1; the D gene is possibly TRBD1 (6 bases). The CDR3 has 13 amino acids. V was cut by 7 bases and J by 2 bases, with 15 bases left in between. Germline CDR1 reads SQVTM; CDR2 reads ANQGSEA. CDR3 residues: CSGRRDNPYEQYF. The CDR3 DNA is TGCAGCGGCCGCCGGGACAACCCCTACGAGCAGTACTTC.

This clonotype was observed many times. This sequence joins TRBV5-6 and TRBJ2-3; D uncertain. Trimming took 4 bases from V and 7 from J, leaving 10 bases between them. Germline CDR1 is SGHDT and CDR2 is YYEEEE. The CDR3 is 12 residues long. The CDR3 loop reads CASSLPRNTQYF. The CDR3 coding sequence is TGTGCCAGCAGCCTACCGCGGAATACGCAGTATTTT.

This clonotype was seen more than once but under ten times. The V and J genes are TRBV11-1 and TRBJ2-1, with D possibly matching TRBD2 (6 bases). The length of the CDR3 is 16 residues. The germline V and J ends were trimmed by 4 bases and 6 bases, with 19 bases remaining between them. The germline gives CDR1 SGHAT, CDR2 FQDESV (reference sequence). The CDR3 sequence: CASSYQGLGSRNEQFF. The CDR3 DNA reads as TGTGCCAGCAGCTACCAGGGACTCGGGTCCCGCAATGAGCAGTTCTTC.

This sequence joins TRBV20-1 and TRBJ1-2; D is perhaps TRBD1 (6 bases). V was shortened by 6 bases and J by 2 bases, with 13 bases between the two germline ends. The CDR3 covers 13 residues. Germline V CDR1 and CDR2: DFQATT, SNEGSKA (reference sequence). CDR3 residues: CSAFRTENYGYTF. The CDR3 coding sequence is TGCAGTGCATTCCGGACAGAAAACTATGGCTACACCTTC.

This clonotype was detected ten times or more. The V and J genes are TRBV15 and TRBJ1-1; unclear D gene. CDR1 is LNHNV, CDR2 YYDKDF, per germline (reference sequence). The CDR3 runs 14 residues. Trimming took 6 bases from V and 5 from J, leaving 16 bases between them. The CDR3 nucleotides are TGTGCCACCAGAAGGTCACCCGGCGGGACTGAAGCTTTCTTT. This gives the protein CATRRSPGGTEAFF. Supplemented by reference TRBV15 and TRBJ1-1, the full variable domain reads DAMVIQNPRYQVTQFGKPVTLSCSQTLNHNVMYWYQQKSSQAPKLLFHYYDKDFNNEADTPDNFQSRRPNTSFCFLDIRSPGLGDTAMYLCATRRSPGGTEAFFGQGTRLTVV.

This clonotype was detected only a few times. V and J are TRBV7-9 and TRBJ2-7; 8 nucleotides match TRBD1. The CDR3 is made up of 16 amino acids. J was trimmed by 3 bases and V by 4 bases; bases with no gene match: 11. From germline, CDR1 is SEHNR and CDR2 FQNEAQ (reference sequence). CDR3 sequence (DNA): TGTGCCAGCAGCTGGTCCCGGGACAGGCCGGTCTACGAGCAGTACTTC. Its protein is CASSWSRDRPVYEQYF.

This clonotype was observed a single time. The chain recombines TRBV5-1 with TRBJ2-4; D remains unclear. There are 17 residues in the CDR3. V lost 4 bases and J lost 4, with 21 bases in between. Germline V gene sequence: CDR1 SGHRS, CDR2 YFSETQ. CDR3 sequence (DNA): TGCGCCAGCAGCGAAGATAGTGGGTCTTGGTCAAAAAACATTCAGTACTTC. This translates into CASSEDSGSWSKNIQYF. Based on the CDR3 plus reference TRBV5-1 and TRBJ2-4, the full variable domain is KAGVTQTPRYLIKTRGQQVTLSCSPISGHRSVSWYQQTPGQGLQFLFEYFSETQRNKGNFPGRFSGRQFSNSRSEMNVSTLELGDSALYLCASSEDSGSWSKNIQYFGAGTRLSVL.

The chain links TRBV5-1 to TRBJ1-4; no clear D. Deletions cut 5 bases from V and 8 bases from J, with 19 bases between. Germline loops: CDR1 SGHRS, CDR2 YFSETQ. The CDR3 covers 15 residues. The CDR3 DNA reads TGCGCCAGCAGAACGGACGGGCCCGGTCGGGAAAAACTGTTTTTT. Protein sequence: CASRTDGPGREKLFF.

Many counts were recorded for this clonotype. The chain uses TRBV27 and TRBJ2-7, with a weak D call TRBD1 (6 bases). Germline V lookup: CDR1 MNHEY, CDR2 SMNVEV (reference sequence). CDR3 length: 14 residues. The V end lost 5 bases, the J end lost 0 bases, and 11 bases lay between the germline ends. The CDR3 loop reads CASSPRTDSYEQYF. The DNA of the CDR3 is TGTGCCAGCAGTCCGCGGACAGACTCCTACGAGCAGTACTTC.